This T cell receptor (beta chain) was sequenced during a study of blood T cell repertoires in COVID-19. Repertoires were generated with immunoSEQ multiplex PCR, while TCRdb's copy carries only in-frame clones and drops some. The repertoire consists of just over 250,000 clones, with approximately 90% occurring once and the leading ten covering less than 5%. Trimming took 3 bases from V and 7 from J, leaving 9 bases between them. The CDR3 sequence is 11 residues long. Looked up from germline, CDR1 is DFQATT and CDR2 is SNEGSKA (reference sequence). This clonotype originated in a man aged 55 to 69 who had recovered from COVID-19. Material for sequencing was peripheral blood. The V call is TRBV20-1, the J call TRBJ1-2, with unresolved D. CDR3 coding DNA: TGCAGTGCTAGTCCCCTGGCTGGCTACACCTTC. Translated, it gives CSASPLAGYTF.